The 10 T cell receptor beta chains below all came from one sample that was sequenced in a study of cytomegalovirus exposure and HLA in healthy donors. The primer mix had 60 Vbeta and 13 Jbeta primers. Method: immunoSEQ multiplex PCR; TCRdb's copy keeps in-frame clones and lacks some. Among 150,000 to 200,000 clones listed, 75% were seen once. Sequencing used PBMCs. These receptors all stem from a woman in her 50s in good health and CMV-seropositive.

Remarks on this clone: At the DNA level, this CDR3 is encoded by other sequences in the same sample as well. The chain recombines TRBV11-2 with TRBJ1-2, with TRBD1 matching 8 bases. This CDR3 is built from 14 residues. Per germline, CDR1 SGHAT and CDR2 FQNNGV. V lost 3 bases to trimming and J lost 3 bases; unmatched junction nucleotides: 3. CDR3 amino acids: CASSLGTGYYGYTF. CDR3 nucleotides: TGTGCCAGCAGCTTGGGGACAGGATACTATGGCTACACCTTC.

This chain links TRBV5-1 with TRBJ2-2; 7 bases line up with TRBD1. The germline V gene encodes CDR1 SGHRS and CDR2 YFSETQ. Trimming took 7 bases from V and 0 from J; bases not matched to a gene: 3. The CDR3 contains 14 residues. CDR3 loop: CASRQGTNTGELFF. The CDR3 DNA sequence: TGCGCCAGCCGACAGGGCACGAACACCGGGGAGCTGTTTTTT.

The V and J genes are TRBV29-1 and TRBJ2-3, with TRBD1 matching 8 bases. Germline V CDR1 and CDR2: SQVTM, ANQGSEA. The CDR3 length is 13 residues. After removal of 6 bases from V and 4 bases from J, the junction contained 6 bases not matched to a gene. CDR3 sequence (DNA): TGCAGCGTCGAACAGGGGGGCTCAGATACGCAGTATTTT. This gives the protein CSVEQGGSDTQYF.

The rearrangement joins TRBV16 to TRBJ1-1; D call uncertain. The CDR3 extends over 13 amino acids. Trimming took off 4 bases at V and 1 base at J, with 7 bases between the two ends. Germline-derived CDR1 and CDR2 are KGHSY and FQNENV. The CDR3 coding sequence is TGTGCCAGCAGCCCGGGAACGAACACTGAAGCTTTCTTT. Protein: CASSPGTNTEAFF.

The chain has TRBV2 and TRBJ2-7; 9 bases map to TRBD1. The CDR3 runs 16 residues. Germline-derived CDR1 and CDR2 are SNHLY and FYNNEI. Losses at the gene ends were 7 bases for V and 5 bases for J; bases not matched to a gene: 15. The CDR3 region has the DNA TGTGCCAGCAAGACGATACCGGGACAGGGAGCCGACGAGCAGTACTTC. This sequence encodes CASKTIPGQGADEQYF.

This rearrangement joins TRBV7-9 to TRBJ1-1; D is undetermined. Trimming pared 6 bases from V and 7 bases from J, leaving 9 bases between. This CDR3 region has 11 residues. Germline CDR1 and CDR2: SEHNR and FQNEAQ (reference sequence). CDR3 protein: CASSTAVEAFF. The CDR3 region has the DNA TGTGCCAGCAGTACGGCGGTTGAAGCTTTCTTT.

This clone was seen only a few times. The chain has TRBV5-6 and TRBJ2-7; TRBD1 aligns across 7 bases. Germline values: CDR1 SGHDT, CDR2 YYEEEE. J lost 2 bases, V lost 5 bases, and 7 bases had no gene match. This CDR3 has 14 residues. The CDR3 region has the DNA TGTGCCAGCAGTTACGGACAGGCCGCCTACGAGCAGTACTTC. It encodes CASSYGQAAYEQYF.

The chain recombines TRBV27 with TRBJ2-1, with TRBD2 matching over 10 bases. Germline-derived CDR1 and CDR2 are MNHEY and SMNVEV (reference sequence). V gave up 4 bases and J gave up 9 bases; unmatched junction bases: 12. CDR3 size: 16 residues. CDR3 DNA sequence: TGTGCCAGCAGTTCGCCCCAGCGGGGGGGCCGACCTGAGCAGTTCTTC. Translated, it gives CASSSPQRGGRPEQFF.

V gene TRBV6-5 combines with J gene TRBJ1-2, with D perhaps matching TRBD1 (6 bases). The germline V gene has CDR1 MNHEY and CDR2 SVGAGI. V lost 6 bases to trimming and J lost 8 bases, with 16 bases between them. CDR3 size: 13 residues. CDR3 sequence (DNA): TGTGCCAGCAGACACAGGGACCCAGGAGGCTACACCTTC. Amino acids: CASRHRDPGGYTF.

V is TRBV5-1 and J is TRBJ2-7, with 12 bases aligning to TRBD2. Trimming took 4 bases from V and 4 from J; bases not matched to a gene: 9. This CDR3 region has 16 residues. Germline V CDR1 and CDR2: SGHRS, YFSETQ. The CDR3 DNA follows: TGCGCCAGCAGCGAACTGCCGACTAGCGGGGGTTACGAGCAGTACTTC. Residues: CASSELPTSGGYEQYF.